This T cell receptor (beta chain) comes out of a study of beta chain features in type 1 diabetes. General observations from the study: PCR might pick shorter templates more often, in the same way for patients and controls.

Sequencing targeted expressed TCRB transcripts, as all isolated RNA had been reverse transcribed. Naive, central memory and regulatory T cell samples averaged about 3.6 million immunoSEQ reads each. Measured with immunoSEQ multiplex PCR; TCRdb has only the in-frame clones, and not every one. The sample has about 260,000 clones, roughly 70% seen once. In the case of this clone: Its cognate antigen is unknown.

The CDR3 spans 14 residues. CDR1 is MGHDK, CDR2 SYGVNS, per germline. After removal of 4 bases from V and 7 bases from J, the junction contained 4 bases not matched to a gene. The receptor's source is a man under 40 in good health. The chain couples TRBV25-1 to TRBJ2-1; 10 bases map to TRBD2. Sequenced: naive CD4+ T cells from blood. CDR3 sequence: CASSVASGSNEQFF. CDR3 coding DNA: TGTGCCAGCAGTGTGGCTAGCGGGAGTAATGAGCAGTTCTTC.